This T cell receptor (beta chain) was retrieved from a study of T cells in tuberculosis. Study-wide background: T cells were selected with CD1B tetramers loaded with glucose monomycolate. This South African cohort compared adolescents with or without latent tuberculosis against adults with active tuberculosis.

As to time point: new active TB diagnosis, blood taken before or within 7 days of starting treatment. V shed 6 bases, J shed 4 bases, and the junction held 6 bases outside the gene matches. The V gene's germline CDR1 is MDHEN and CDR2 SYDVKM. This CDR3 is built from 14 residues. TCRdb keeps only in-frame clones here, not all; method: immunoSEQ multiplex PCR. The table has some 30,000 clones, nearly 90% seen once; the top ten hold approximately 5.1%. The rearrangement joins TRBV28 to TRBJ1-2; 9 bases agree with TRBD1. The sample here was PBMCs, taken at tuberculosis diagnosis. The TCR sequence derives from an adult with tuberculosis. This chain's CDR3 is CASSKTGGAYGYTF. The CDR3 DNA follows: TGTGCCAGCAGCAAGACAGGGGGGGCCTATGGCTACACCTTC.